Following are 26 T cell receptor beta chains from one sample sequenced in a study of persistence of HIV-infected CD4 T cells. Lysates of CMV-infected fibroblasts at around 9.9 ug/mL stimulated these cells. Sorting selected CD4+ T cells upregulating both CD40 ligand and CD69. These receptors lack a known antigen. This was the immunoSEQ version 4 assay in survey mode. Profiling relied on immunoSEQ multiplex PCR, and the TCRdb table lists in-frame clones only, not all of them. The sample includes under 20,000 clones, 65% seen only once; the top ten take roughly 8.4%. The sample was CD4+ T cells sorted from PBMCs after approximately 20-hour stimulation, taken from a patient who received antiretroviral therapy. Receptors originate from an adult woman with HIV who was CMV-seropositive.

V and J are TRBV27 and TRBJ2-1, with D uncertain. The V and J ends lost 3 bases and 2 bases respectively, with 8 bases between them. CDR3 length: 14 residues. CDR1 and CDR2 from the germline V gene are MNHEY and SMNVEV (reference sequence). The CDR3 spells CASSFGETYNEQFF. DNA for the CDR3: TGTGCCAGCAGTTTCGGTGAAACCTACAATGAGCAGTTCTTC.

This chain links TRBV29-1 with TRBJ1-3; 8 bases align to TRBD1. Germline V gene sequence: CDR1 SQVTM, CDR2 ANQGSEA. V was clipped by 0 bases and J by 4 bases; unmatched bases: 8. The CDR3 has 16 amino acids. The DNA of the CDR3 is TGCAGCGTTGAAGATCCGACAGGGGCAGCCGGAAACACCATATATTTT. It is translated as CSVEDPTGAAGNTIYF.

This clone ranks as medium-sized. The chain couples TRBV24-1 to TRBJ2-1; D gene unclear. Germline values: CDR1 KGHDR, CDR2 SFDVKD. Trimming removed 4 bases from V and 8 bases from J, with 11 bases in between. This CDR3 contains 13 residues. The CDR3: CATSERQAHEQFF. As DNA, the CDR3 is TGTGCCACCAGTGAGCGGCAAGCTCATGAGCAGTTCTTC.

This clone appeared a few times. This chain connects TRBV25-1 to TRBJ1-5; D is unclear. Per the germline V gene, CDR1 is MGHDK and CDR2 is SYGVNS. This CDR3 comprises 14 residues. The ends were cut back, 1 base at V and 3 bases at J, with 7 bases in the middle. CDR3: CASSEFGDNQPQHF. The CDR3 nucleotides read TGTGCCAGCAGTGAATTTGGGGACAATCAGCCCCAGCATTTT.

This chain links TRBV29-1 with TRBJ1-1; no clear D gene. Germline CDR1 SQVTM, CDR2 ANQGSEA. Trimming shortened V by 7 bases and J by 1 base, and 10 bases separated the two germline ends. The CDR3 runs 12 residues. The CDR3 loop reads CSAVGQNTEAFF. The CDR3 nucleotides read TGCAGCGCCGTAGGGCAGAACACTGAAGCTTTCTTT.

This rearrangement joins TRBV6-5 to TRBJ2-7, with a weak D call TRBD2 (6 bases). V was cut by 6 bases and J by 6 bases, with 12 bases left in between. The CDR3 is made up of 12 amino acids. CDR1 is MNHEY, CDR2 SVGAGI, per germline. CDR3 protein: CASRSGVGEQYF. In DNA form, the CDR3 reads TGTGCCAGCAGGTCGGGGGTCGGCGAGCAGTACTTC.

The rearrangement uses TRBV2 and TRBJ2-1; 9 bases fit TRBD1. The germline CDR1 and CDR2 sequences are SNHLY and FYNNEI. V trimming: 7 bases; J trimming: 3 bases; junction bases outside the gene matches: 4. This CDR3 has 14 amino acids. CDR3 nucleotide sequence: TGTGCCAGCAAGGACAGGGGCTTCTACAATGAGCAGTTCTTC. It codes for CASKDRGFYNEQFF.

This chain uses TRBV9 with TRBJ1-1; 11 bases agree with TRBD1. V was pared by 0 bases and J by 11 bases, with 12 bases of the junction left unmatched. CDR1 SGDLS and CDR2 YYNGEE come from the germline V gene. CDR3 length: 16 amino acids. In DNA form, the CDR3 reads TGTGCCAGCAGCGTAGGCGCACTAAGGACAGGGGGCAGGGCTTTCTTT. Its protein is CASSVGALRTGGRAFF.

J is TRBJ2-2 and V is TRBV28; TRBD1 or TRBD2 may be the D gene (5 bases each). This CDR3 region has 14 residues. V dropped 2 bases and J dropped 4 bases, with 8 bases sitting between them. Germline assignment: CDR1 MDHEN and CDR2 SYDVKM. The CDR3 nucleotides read TGTGCCAGCAGTTTAGGGGGTAGCACCGGGGAGCTGTTTTTT. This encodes CASSLGGSTGELFF.

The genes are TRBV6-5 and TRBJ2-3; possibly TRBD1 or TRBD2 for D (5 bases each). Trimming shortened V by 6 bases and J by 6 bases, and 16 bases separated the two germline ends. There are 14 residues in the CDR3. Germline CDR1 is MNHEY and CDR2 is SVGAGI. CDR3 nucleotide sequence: TGTGCCAGCAGGACTGCCCAGGGAGTGGATACGCAGTATTTT. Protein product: CASRTAQGVDTQYF.

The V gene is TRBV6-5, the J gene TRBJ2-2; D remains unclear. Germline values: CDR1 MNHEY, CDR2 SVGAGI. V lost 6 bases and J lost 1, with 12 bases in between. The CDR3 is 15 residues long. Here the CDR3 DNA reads TGTGCCAGCAGCGACATAGGACGGAACACCGGGGAGCTGTTTTTT. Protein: CASSDIGRNTGELFF.

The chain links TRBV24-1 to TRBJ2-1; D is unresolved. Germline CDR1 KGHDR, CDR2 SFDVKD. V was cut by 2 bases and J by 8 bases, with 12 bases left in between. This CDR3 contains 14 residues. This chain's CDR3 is CATSDSGVRHEQFF. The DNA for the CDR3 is TGTGCCACCAGTGATTCTGGGGTTCGGCATGAGCAGTTCTTC.

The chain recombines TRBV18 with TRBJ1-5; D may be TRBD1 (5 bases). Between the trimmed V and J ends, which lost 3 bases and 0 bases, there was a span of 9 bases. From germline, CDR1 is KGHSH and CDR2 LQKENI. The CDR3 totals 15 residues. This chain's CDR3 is CASSPTDSSNQPQHF. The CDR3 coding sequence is TGTGCCAGCTCACCGACAGACTCTAGCAATCAGCCCCAGCATTTT.

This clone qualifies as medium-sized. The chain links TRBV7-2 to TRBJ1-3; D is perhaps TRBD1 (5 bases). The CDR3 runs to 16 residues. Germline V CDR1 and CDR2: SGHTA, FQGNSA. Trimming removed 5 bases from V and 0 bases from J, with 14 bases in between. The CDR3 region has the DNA TGTGCCAGCAGCATTACCGGGGGTAACTCTGGAAACACCATATATTTT. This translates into CASSITGGNSGNTIYF.

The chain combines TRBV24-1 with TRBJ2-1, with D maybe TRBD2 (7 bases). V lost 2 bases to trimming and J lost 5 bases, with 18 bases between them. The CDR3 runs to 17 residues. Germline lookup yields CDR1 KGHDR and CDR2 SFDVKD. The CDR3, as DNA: TGTGCCACCAGTGATTCCCTGGGGAGGGGGGGAAACAATGAGCAGTTCTTC. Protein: CATSDSLGRGGNNEQFF.

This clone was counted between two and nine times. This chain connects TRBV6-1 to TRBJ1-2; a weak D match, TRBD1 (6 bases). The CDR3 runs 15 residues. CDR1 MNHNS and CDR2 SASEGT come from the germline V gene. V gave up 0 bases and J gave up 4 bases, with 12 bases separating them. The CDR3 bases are TGTGCCAGCAGTGAAGCGCTTACAGGGCCCTATGGCTACACCTTC. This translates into CASSEALTGPYGYTF.

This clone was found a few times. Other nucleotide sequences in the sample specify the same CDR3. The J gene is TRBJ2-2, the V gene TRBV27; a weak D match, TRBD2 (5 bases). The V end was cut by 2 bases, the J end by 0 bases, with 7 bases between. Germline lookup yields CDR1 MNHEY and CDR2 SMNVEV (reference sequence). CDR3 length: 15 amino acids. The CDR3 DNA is TGTGCCAGCAGTTTACGGGGAACGAACACCGGGGAGCTGTTTTTT. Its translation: CASSLRGTNTGELFF.

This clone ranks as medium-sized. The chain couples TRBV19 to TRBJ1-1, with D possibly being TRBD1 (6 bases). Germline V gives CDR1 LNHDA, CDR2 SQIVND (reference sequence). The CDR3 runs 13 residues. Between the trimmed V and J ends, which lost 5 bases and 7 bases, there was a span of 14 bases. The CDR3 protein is CASSGTWGHEAFF. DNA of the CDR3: TGTGCCAGTAGTGGTACGTGGGGGCATGAAGCTTTCTTT. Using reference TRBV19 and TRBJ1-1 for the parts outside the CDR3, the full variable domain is DGGITQSPKYLFRKEGQNVTLSCEQNLNHDAMYWYRQDPGQGLRLIYYSQIVNDFQKGDIAEGYSVSREKKESFPLTVTSAQKNPTAFYLCASSGTWGHEAFFGQGTRLTVV.

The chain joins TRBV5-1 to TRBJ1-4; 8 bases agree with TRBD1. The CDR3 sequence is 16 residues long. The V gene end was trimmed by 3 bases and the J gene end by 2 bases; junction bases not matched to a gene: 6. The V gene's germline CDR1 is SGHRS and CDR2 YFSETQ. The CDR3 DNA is TGCGCCAGCAGCTCTGGACAGGGAAGGACTAATGAAAAACTGTTTTTT. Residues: CASSSGQGRTNEKLFF.

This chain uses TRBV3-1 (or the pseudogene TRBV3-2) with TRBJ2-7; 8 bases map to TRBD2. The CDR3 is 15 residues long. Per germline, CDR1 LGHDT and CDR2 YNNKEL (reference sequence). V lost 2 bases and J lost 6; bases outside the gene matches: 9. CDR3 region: CASSQSGGGRGEQYV. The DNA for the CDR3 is TGTGCCAGCAGCCAAAGCGGCGGGGGGCGGGGCGAGCAGTACGTC.

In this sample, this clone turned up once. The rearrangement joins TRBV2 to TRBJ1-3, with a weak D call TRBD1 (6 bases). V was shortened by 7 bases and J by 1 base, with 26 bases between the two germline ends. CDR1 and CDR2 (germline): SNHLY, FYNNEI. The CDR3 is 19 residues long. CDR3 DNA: TGTGCCAGCACTTGGGGCAGGGGTCGACCATTATCTTCTGGAAACACCATATATTTT. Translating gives CASTWGRGRPLSSGNTIYF.

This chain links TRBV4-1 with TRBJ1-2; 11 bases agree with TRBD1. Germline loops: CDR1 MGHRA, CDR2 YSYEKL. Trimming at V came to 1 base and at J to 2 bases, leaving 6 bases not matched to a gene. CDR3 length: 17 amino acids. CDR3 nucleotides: TGCGCCAGCAGCCAAGCAGGACAGGGGGCTGCCAACTATGGCTACACCTTC. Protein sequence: CASSQAGQGAANYGYTF.

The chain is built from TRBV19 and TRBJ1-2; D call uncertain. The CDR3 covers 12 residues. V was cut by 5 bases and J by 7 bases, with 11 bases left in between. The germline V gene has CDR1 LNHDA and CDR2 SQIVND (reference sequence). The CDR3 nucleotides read TGTGCCAGTAGTTTCCGGGGTGGTGGCTACACCTTC. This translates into CASSFRGGGYTF.

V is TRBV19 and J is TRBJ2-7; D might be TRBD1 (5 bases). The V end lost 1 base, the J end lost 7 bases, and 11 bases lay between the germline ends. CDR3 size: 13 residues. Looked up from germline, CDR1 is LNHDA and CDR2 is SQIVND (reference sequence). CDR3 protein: CASSIVGDREQYF. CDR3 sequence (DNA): TGTGCCAGTAGTATAGTAGGGGATCGAGAGCAGTACTTC.

CDR3 nucleotides: TGTGCCAGCACGTCGATAGGGGGGGGCGCCTACAATGAGCAGTTCTTC. Its translation: CASTSIGGGAYNEQFF. This chain joins TRBV3-1 (or the pseudogene TRBV3-2) and TRBJ2-1, with a possible D match to TRBD2 (7 bases). Deletions cut 7 bases from V and 2 bases from J, with 18 bases between. Germline CDR1 reads LGHDT; CDR2 reads YNNKEL (reference sequence). The CDR3 runs 16 residues.

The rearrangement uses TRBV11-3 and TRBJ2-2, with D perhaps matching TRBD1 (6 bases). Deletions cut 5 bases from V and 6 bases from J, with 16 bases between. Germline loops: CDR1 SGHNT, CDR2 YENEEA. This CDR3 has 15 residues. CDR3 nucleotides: TGTGCCAGCAGCACGACTACAGGGTTCGCCGGGGAGCTGTTTTTT. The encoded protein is CASSTTTGFAGELFF. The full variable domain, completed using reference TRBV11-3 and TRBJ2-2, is EAGVVQSPRYKIIEKKQPVAFWCNPISGHNTLYWYLQNLGQGPELLIRYENEEAVDDSQLPKDRFSAERLKGVDSTLKIQPAELGDSAVYLCASSTTTGFAGELFFGEGSRLTVL.